This TCR beta chain came from a study of blood T cell repertoires in COVID-19. Study summary: COVID-19 samples from acute and convalescent phases originated in the United States, Italy and Spain. From T cells, B-cell-depleted T cells, or PBMCs came the material, which was cDNA or gDNA.

The CDR3 is 14 residues long. Germline CDR1 reads LNHDA; CDR2 reads SQIVND (reference sequence). The J segment lost 5 bases and the V segment lost 5 bases, leaving 5 bases of the junction unmatched. Original data processing: Amplified reference gene primers provided the basis for estimating nucleated cell counts. Measured with immunoSEQ multiplex PCR; TCRdb has only the in-frame clones, and not every one. That table gives V, J and clone size, and the DNA gave D and trimming. The sample lists fewer than 200,000 clones; approximately 88% were seen once. The chain links TRBV19 to TRBJ1-5, with 8 bases fitting TRBD1. This sequence was found in a woman in her forties or fifties with acute or convalescent COVID-19. Input material: peripheral blood. CDR3: CASSRTGRDQPQHF. The DNA for the CDR3 is TGTGCCAGTAGTCGGACAGGGAGGGATCAGCCCCAGCATTTT.